The next 9 T cell receptor beta chains were all read from a single sample in a study of patients and donors after allogeneic stem cell transplantation. TCRdb re-analysed the RT-PCR reads in MiXCR, keeping a single row per CDR3 protein. The repertoire holds about a million distinct CDR3 sequences, with approximately 19% as singletons. Sequenced sample: blood, either unsorted or a sorted T cell fraction (not recorded which). Receptors originate from a human donor who was either an allogeneic HSCT recipient or a stem cell or donor lymphocyte infusion donor (not recorded which). It is not recorded whose cells these are; they may come from a transplant donor.

The chain recombines TRBV25-1 with TRBJ2-7, with a tentative D call TRBD2 (5 bases). Germline V gene lookup returns CDR1 MGHDK and CDR2 SYGVNS. CDR3 size: 14 residues. Trimming shortened V by 7 bases and J by 7 bases, and 20 bases separated the two germline ends. CDR3 protein: CASTKAAGTGEQYF. CDR3 in DNA: TGTGCCAGCACAAAGGCCGCTGGAACGGGAGAGCAGTACTTC.

This clonotype was observed a few times. The DNA for the CDR3 is TGTGCCAGCAGCCAGAAAAGATTTAGCAATCAGCCCCAGCATTTT. It translates to CASSQKRFSNQPQHF. J is TRBJ1-5 and V is TRBV7-2; D gene uncertain. Trimming removed 5 bases from V and 0 bases from J, with 11 bases in between. The germline CDR1 and CDR2 sequences are SGHTA and FQGNSA. The CDR3 spans 15 residues.

The genes are TRBV5-1 and TRBJ1-1; D possibly corresponds to TRBD1 (6 bases). The V end lost 4 bases, the J end lost 0 bases, and 13 bases lay between the germline ends. Germline V gene data show CDR1 as SGHRS and CDR2 as YFSETQ. This CDR3 comprises 15 residues. CDR3 sequence reads: CASSRETGMNTEAFF. The CDR3 DNA reads TGCGCCAGCAGCCGAGAAACAGGGATGAACACTGAAGCTTTCTTT. Full variable domain (remainder filled in from reference TRBV5-1 and TRBJ1-1): KAGVTQTPRYLIKTRGQQVTLSCSPISGHRSVSWYQQTPGQGLQFLFEYFSETQRNKGNFPGRFSGRQFSNSRSEMNVSTLELGDSALYLCASSRETGMNTEAFFGQGTRLTVV.

The rearrangement links TRBV7-8 to TRBJ1-2; TRBD1 aligns across 11 bases. This CDR3 has 16 amino acids. The germline gives CDR1 SGHVS, CDR2 FQNEAQ. V gave up 5 bases and J gave up 6 bases; unmatched junction bases: 11. The DNA of the CDR3 is TGTGCCAGCAGCGTACTTCCGGGACAGGGGGGCGATGGCTACACCTTC. As protein: CASSVLPGQGGDGYTF.

CDR3 DNA: TGTGCCAGCAGCCCGTACGATAACTTCTACGAGCAGTACTTC. Encoded protein: CASSPYDNFYEQYF. The J gene is TRBJ2-7, the V gene TRBV11-3; D call uncertain. Looked up from germline, CDR1 is SGHNT and CDR2 is YENEEA. Trimming shortened V by 5 bases and J by 3 bases, and 14 bases separated the two germline ends. The CDR3 runs 14 residues.

The chain carries TRBV5-8 and TRBJ2-5; D might be TRBD1 (6 bases). Trimming removed 0 bases at V and 5 bases at J, with 17 bases between. Germline V gene sequence: CDR1 SGHTS, CDR2 YDEGEE. CDR3 length: 16 amino acids. CDR3 residues: CASSLGLNRVEETQYF. In DNA form, the CDR3 reads TGTGCCAGCAGCTTGGGGTTAAACAGGGTAGAGGAGACCCAGTACTTC.

Many counts were recorded for this clonotype. V gene TRBV12-3 or TRBV12-4 combines with J gene TRBJ2-4; perhaps TRBD1 as D (6 bases). Deletions cut 5 bases from V and 0 bases from J, with 23 bases between. CDR3 length: 19 amino acids. For the CDR3, the DNA is TGTGCCAGCAGTCCTATCCAGGGGCTTTCCGCATTAGCCAAAAACATTCAGTACTTC. It specifies CASSPIQGLSALAKNIQYF.

This clonotype was observed a handful of times. This chain links TRBV20-1 with TRBJ2-7, with D perhaps given as TRBD1 or TRBD2 (6 bases each). V was trimmed by 4 bases and J by 2 bases, leaving 12 bases between them. The V gene's germline CDR1 is DFQATT and CDR2 SNEGSKA (reference sequence). The CDR3 is 13 amino acids. CDR3 sequence (DNA): TGCAGTGCTATCGCGAGGGGGGCCTACGAGCAGTACTTC. Translation gives CSAIARGAYEQYF.

The J gene is TRBJ2-1, the V gene TRBV7-2; D is perhaps TRBD1 or TRBD2 (6 bases each). The V gene's germline CDR1 is SGHTA and CDR2 FQGNSA. V was trimmed by 5 bases and J by 7 bases, leaving 12 bases between them. This CDR3 is 13 amino acids long. CDR3 in DNA: TGTGCCAGCAGCCCACCGGGGGCGAATGAGCAGTTCTTC. It codes for CASSPPGANEQFF. The complete variable domain, with remaining parts taken from reference TRBV7-2 and TRBJ2-1, reads GAGVSQSPSNKVTEKGKDVELRCDPISGHTALYWYRQSLGQGLEFLIYFQGNSAPDKSGLPSDRFSAERTGGSVSTLTIQRTQQEDSAVYLCASSPPGANEQFFGPGTRLTVL.